Listed here are 18 T cell receptor beta chains from one sample, sequenced in a study of regulatory T cells in long-lasting Graves disease. Stated time point: newly diagnosed GD, antithyroid drugs for less than 3 months. From RNA extracted from PBMCs, the TCR library was made. Libraries of TCR beta came from iRepertoire HTBI primers plus Arm-PCR of CDR3 regions. One entry per CDR3 protein results from TCRdb running MiXCR on the multiplex PCR reads. The repertoire has about 220,000 distinct CDR3 sequences, roughly 19% of them found once; the top ten carry 12%. Another study also made use of these data, one on T cells in Graves' hyperthyroidism and ophthalmopathy.

The sequenced sample was peripheral blood mononuclear cells (PBMCs), obtained at new diagnosis, from a patient treated with antithyroid drugs. These receptors all come from a woman in her 30s with Graves disease.

This clonotype showed up many times. V and J are TRBV7-2 and TRBJ1-1; the D gene is possibly TRBD1 (5 bases). Trimming took 7 bases from V and 0 from J, leaving 18 bases between them. This CDR3 has 16 amino acids. Per germline, CDR1 SGHTA and CDR2 FQGNSA. CDR3 sequence (DNA): TGTGCCAGCACCCTAGGGGCCATCCTCATGAACACTGAAGCTTTCTTT. Protein sequence: CASTLGAILMNTEAFF.

There are many counts of this clonotype. The V call is TRBV30, the J call TRBJ1-5, with 9 nucleotides matching TRBD1. The J segment lost 3 bases and the V segment lost 5 bases, leaving 5 bases of the junction unmatched. The germline CDR1 and CDR2 sequences are GTSNPN and SVGIG (reference sequence). There are 14 residues in the CDR3. CDR3 sequence (DNA): TGTGCCTGGTCCGGGACAGGGACCAATCAGCCCCAGCATTTT. Translation: CAWSGTGTNQPQHF.

This clonotype was counted ten times or more. The chain recombines TRBV6-1 with TRBJ2-2; 7 nucleotides line up with TRBD2. V trimming: 7 bases; J trimming: 5 bases; junction bases outside the gene matches: 13. Germline V gene data show CDR1 as MNHNS and CDR2 as SASEGT. The CDR3 consists of 16 residues. The CDR3 is CASINPLGGGTGELFF. CDR3 coding DNA: TGTGCCAGCATTAACCCCTTGGGGGGGGGGACCGGGGAGCTGTTTTTT.

This chain connects TRBV11-2 to TRBJ2-5; the match to TRBD1 covers 8 bases. V was pared by 4 bases and J by 5 bases, with 12 bases of the junction left unmatched. The germline V gene encodes CDR1 SGHAT and CDR2 FQNNGV. CDR3 length: 16 amino acids. CDR3 bases: TGTGCCAGCAGCTCCACAGGACAGGGAGAGTGGGAGACCCAGTACTTC. Amino acids: CASSSTGQGEWETQYF.

At least ten counts were recorded for this clonotype. V is TRBV7-3 and J is TRBJ2-5, with TRBD2 identical over 11 bases. J was trimmed by 4 bases and V by 4 bases; bases with no gene match: 5. CDR3 length: 15 residues. Germline V gives CDR1 SGHTA, CDR2 FQGTGA. The CDR3 loop reads CASSYLAGGRETQYF. The CDR3 DNA reads TGTGCCAGCAGCTACCTAGCGGGGGGCAGAGAGACCCAGTACTTC.

This clonotype has at least ten counts. This chain connects TRBV6-1 to TRBJ2-3; D is undetermined. Germline V CDR1 and CDR2: MNHNS, SASEGT. Trimming took off 2 bases at V and 0 bases at J, with 18 bases between the two ends. This CDR3 has 18 residues. The CDR3 sequence: CASSEYGAEIASTDTQYF. CDR3 in DNA: TGTGCCAGCAGTGAATATGGCGCGGAGATCGCTAGCACAGATACGCAGTATTTT.

In its sample, this clonotype was seen many times. This sequence joins TRBV30 and TRBJ1-1; D gene uncertain. The germline gives CDR1 GTSNPN, CDR2 SVGIG (reference sequence). The V end lost 0 bases, the J end lost 1 base, and 9 bases lay between the germline ends. The CDR3 runs to 14 residues. CDR3 nucleotides: TGTGCCTGGAGTGTGGAGAGGAAGAACACTGAAGCTTTCTTT. This translates into CAWSVERKNTEAFF. Variable domain in full (rest from reference TRBV30 and TRBJ1-1): SQTIHQWPATLVQPVGSPLSLECTVEGTSNPNLYWYRQAAGRGLQLLFYSVGIGQISSEVPQNLSASRPQDRQFILSSKKLLLSDSGFYLCAWSVERKNTEAFFGQGTRLTVV.

This clonotype came up many times. The J gene is TRBJ2-1, the V gene TRBV30; tentative D call: TRBD2 (6 bases). Germline-derived CDR1 and CDR2 are GTSNPN and SVGIG (reference sequence). The CDR3 is 12 residues long. Trimming cost V 4 bases and J 7 bases, with 11 bases left between them. CDR3 protein: CAWNRLENEQFF. For the CDR3, the DNA is TGTGCCTGGAACCGACTAGAAAATGAGCAGTTCTTC.

This clonotype was recorded many times. This chain links TRBV6-5 with TRBJ1-6, with D perhaps matching TRBD1 (6 bases). With 4 bases removed from V and 10 bases from J, the gap between germline ends came to 14 bases. The CDR3 contains 14 residues. The germline V gene encodes CDR1 MNHEY and CDR2 SVGAGI. The chain's CDR3 is CASSSLWGQSPLHF. CDR3 nucleotide sequence: TGTGCCAGCAGTTCGCTATGGGGGCAGTCACCCCTCCACTTT.

This clonotype was detected many times. The V call is TRBV9, the J call TRBJ1-5; unclear D gene. CDR1 and CDR2 (germline): SGDLS, YYNGEE. Trimming pared 0 bases from V and 5 bases from J, leaving 6 bases between. This CDR3 contains 13 residues. This CDR3 reads CASSVGLDQPQHF. CDR3 DNA sequence: TGTGCCAGCAGCGTAGGACTGGATCAGCCCCAGCATTTT.

This clonotype was seen repeatedly, ten times or more. The gene calls are TRBV2 and TRBJ1-1; TRBD1 might be the D (5 bases). CDR1 is SNHLY, CDR2 FYNNEI, per germline. With 9 bases removed from V and 0 bases from J, the gap between germline ends came to 14 bases. The CDR3 has 14 residues. The CDR3 DNA sequence: TGTGCCAGAGGGACCGAAAAAATGAACACTGAAGCTTTCTTT. As protein: CARGTEKMNTEAFF.

This clonotype was detected ten times or more. At one end, the junction sequence differs from germline, possibly due to a read error. V is TRBV7-7 and J is TRBJ2-1; tentative D call: TRBD2 (6 bases). The CDR3 contains 14 residues. Germline V CDR1 and CDR2: SSHAT, FNYEAQ (reference sequence). The CDR3 bases are TGTGCTAGCAGCTCAGCGGGCTTAAACAATGAGCAGTTCTTC. This encodes CASSSAGLNNEQFF.

This clonotype was seen at least ten times. This sequence joins TRBV11-2 and TRBJ1-1, with D unresolved. Deletions cut 5 bases from V and 4 bases from J, with 8 bases between. Germline V gene sequence: CDR1 SGHAT, CDR2 FQNNGV. The CDR3 is 12 amino acids. The CDR3 sequence: CASSPWGTEAFF. The CDR3 DNA is TGTGCCAGCAGCCCGTGGGGCACTGAAGCTTTCTTT.

The rearrangement joins TRBV4-1 to TRBJ2-7, with 14 bases matching TRBD2. Losses at the gene ends were 5 bases for V and 5 bases for J; bases not matched to a gene: 5. The CDR3 is 15 amino acids. Per germline, CDR1 MGHRA and CDR2 YSYEKL. The CDR3 DNA sequence: TGCGCCAGCAGCAAAGTGGGACTAGCGGGAGACGAGCAGTACTTC. Translation gives CASSKVGLAGDEQYF.

This clonotype was observed many times. The chain uses TRBV27 and TRBJ2-5; TRBD2 matches at 7 bases. The germline V gene encodes CDR1 MNHEY and CDR2 SMNVEV (reference sequence). The CDR3 runs 15 residues. J lost 5 bases, V lost 4 bases, and 10 bases had no gene match. DNA for the CDR3: TGTGCCAGCAGTTCGACCGGGGGGTCGAGGGAGACCCAGTACTTC. This gives the protein CASSSTGGSRETQYF.

This clonotype turned up a few times. The V and J genes are TRBV5-1 and TRBJ1-4; maybe TRBD1 (6 bases). This CDR3 contains 15 residues. Trimming left V 5 bases short and J 8 bases short, with 19 bases between. CDR1 SGHRS and CDR2 YFSETQ come from the germline V gene. Here the CDR3 reads CASSFGAGVGEKLFF. Written as DNA, the CDR3 is TGCGCCAGCAGTTTCGGGGCAGGGGTCGGAGAAAAACTGTTTTTT.

In its sample, this clonotype was seen many times. The rearrangement uses TRBV19 and TRBJ1-2; 8 positions match TRBD1. J was trimmed by 7 bases and V by 5 bases; bases with no gene match: 9. The V gene's germline CDR1 is LNHDA and CDR2 SQIVND (reference sequence). CDR3 length equals 14 residues. CDR3 DNA sequence: TGTGCCAGTAGTTTTCAGGGGGCGGTCGGTGGCTACACCTTC. This sequence encodes CASSFQGAVGGYTF.

This clonotype was found many times. The gene calls are TRBV7-2 and TRBJ2-5; 7 bases map to TRBD2. Germline V gene data show CDR1 as SGHTA and CDR2 as FQGNSA. Losses at the gene ends were 1 base for V and 5 bases for J; bases not matched to a gene: 4. The CDR3 loop spans 14 amino acids. CDR3 in amino acids: CASSLVAGVETQYF. CDR3 nucleotides: TGTGCCAGCAGCTTAGTGGCGGGGGTGGAGACCCAGTACTTC.